This entry is about one TCR beta chain. The sample holds one count of this clone. What this receptor recognizes is not known. Within one base of it there is no much larger clone, and no base qualities were kept. Another Seattle source contributed samples from volunteer blood donors who had recovered from COVID-19. Each collaborating institution followed its own protocols to collect whole blood in K2EDTA tubes. Collaborator samples were shipped for TCRbeta analysis as frozen whole blood, isolated PBMCs, or DNA extracted from either sample type. This specimen comes from a study of blood T cell repertoires in COVID-19 (dated by TCRdb to about 2020). The study in broad terms: Samples covering the acute and convalescent phases of COVID-19 were provided by collaborators in the United States, Italy and Spain. The dataset comprised deeply sampled blood TCRbeta repertoires from subjects exposed to, actively infected with, or recovered from COVID-19. Nearly every sample came with metadata listing a de-identified subject ID, COVID-19 status, age in years and sex. A freely available public database, intended as a resource for researchers studying the immune response to SARS-CoV-2, is where the repertoires were released. The prospective study material was composed of cDNA or gDNA derived from T cells, B-cell-depleted T cells, or PBMCs. Where available, HLA class I and class II types were obtained from metadata supplied by the sample provider rather than from assay-based typing. The samples were drawn from the first 160 participants of the ongoing ImmuneRACE study and from about 1,200 subjects provided by 6 global collaborators. Here is what the overall study found, with its caveats: The amount of clinical and demographic metadata varied by source and participant and was provided uncurated.

TCRbeta CDR3 regions were amplified from genomic DNA by means of the immunoSEQ Assay, a bias-controlled multiplex PCR. The original pipeline was this. Within the assay, amplification of reference gene primers was used to estimate how many nucleated cells each sample contained. To quantify the absolute abundance of each unique TCRbeta CDR3 rearrangement, sequence reads were collapsed and filtered. For each sample, productive Simpson clonality was calculated as the square root of Simpson's diversity index across productive rearrangements. TCRdb retrieved this table from immuneACCESS and kept in-frame rearrangements only. Not all clones are present; in checked studies, unresolved V genes account for under half, and no reason is known for the remainder. The V and J calls and clone size are taken from that table; D and trimming were inferred from the DNA. The sample records under 300,000 clones, over 80% of which are singletons. The biggest ten clones account for roughly 4.5% of the sample.

Based on the germline V gene, the CDR1 and CDR2 sequences are MNHNS and SASEGT. Spanning cysteine to phenylalanine, the CDR3 consists of 13 amino acids. The CDR3 DNA has 39 bases and is translated from base 1. V is pared back by 2 bases and J by 8 bases, with 10 bases lying between the germline termini. The chain is assembled from TRBV6-1 and TRBJ2-1, and possibly TRBD2, on 5 matching bases. Input material: peripheral blood. The receptor's source is a man aged 55 to 70 who had recovered from COVID-19. The CDR3 sequence is CASSELPGDEQFF. The sequenced DNA: TGTGCCAGCAGTGAACTACCCGGGGATGAGCAGTTCTTC.